This T cell receptor beta chain was identified in a study of T-cell reconstitution after alpha-beta-depleted transplantation in children. This clonotype was counted at least ten times. Unique molecular identifiers featured in how the TCRbeta library was prepared. TCRdb used MiXCR to reprocess the PCR reads, holding one entry per CDR3 protein. This sample carries fewer than 130,000 distinct CDR3 sequences, 10% of them seen once, and the ten largest clones take around 8.2%. CDR3 length: 18 residues. Germline V gene sequence: CDR1 DFQATT, CDR2 SNEGSKA (reference sequence). Unmatched junction bases numbered 16, after V lost 5 bases and J lost 1 base.

This TCR came from a human donor who donated a stem cell graft to a child with acute lymphoblastic leukemia. The sample here was PBMCs from the stem cell graft donor, taken from the stem cell graft. This chain connects TRBV20-1 to TRBJ2-4; 8 bases match TRBD1. The CDR3 spells CSAGFWDRFEKAKNIQYF. Here the CDR3 DNA reads TGCAGTGCTGGGTTTTGGGACAGGTTTGAAAAGGCCAAAAACATTCAGTACTTC.